These 17 T cell receptor beta chains came from one sample sequenced in a study of T cell changes during pregnancy in multiple sclerosis. Sequencing used immunoSEQ multiplex PCR; TCRdb keeps in-frame clones, though not all of them. Of about 54,000 clones in the sample, 80% to 90% are singletons; the top ten hold over 0.45%. This material consisted of CD4+ T cells from peripheral blood mononuclear cells, taken in the first trimester of pregnancy. The receptors derive from a female donor with multiple sclerosis, enrolled in a pregnancy study.

V is TRBV7-2 and J is TRBJ1-2; 7 nucleotides agree with TRBD1. This CDR3 is built from 15 residues. Germline V CDR1 and CDR2: SGHTA, FQGNSA. The V gene end was trimmed by 1 base and the J gene end by 2 bases; junction bases not matched to a gene: 4. The CDR3 reads CASSLETGMNYGYTF. CDR3 nucleotide sequence: TGTGCCAGCAGCTTAGAGACAGGGATGAACTATGGCTACACCTTC.

The J gene is TRBJ1-2, the V gene TRBV6-1; 7 positions match TRBD1. The germline V gene has CDR1 MNHNS and CDR2 SASEGT. The CDR3 sequence is 15 residues long. V dropped 2 bases and J dropped 4; count of bases not matched to a gene: 7. CDR3 in amino acids: CASSEKGGAGYGYTF. CDR3 nucleotide sequence: TGTGCCAGCAGTGAAAAAGGGGGCGCAGGCTATGGCTACACCTTC.

Written as DNA, the CDR3 is TGTGCCAGCAGTCAGACAGGGGGCCCAGATACGCAGTATTTT. Translating gives CASSQTGGPDTQYF. The chain employs TRBV2 and TRBJ2-3; TRBD1 matches at 10 bases. The CDR3 length is 14 residues. J lost 4 bases, V lost 5 bases, and 3 bases had no gene match. From germline, CDR1 is SNHLY and CDR2 FYNNEI.

The chain couples TRBV2 to TRBJ1-1, with 7 bases identical to TRBD1. The V gene end was trimmed by 7 bases and the J gene end by 1 base; junction bases not matched to a gene: 3. This CDR3 has 13 residues. The germline CDR1 and CDR2 sequences are SNHLY and FYNNEI. CDR3 nucleotides: TGTGCCAGCACAGACAGGGAGAACACTGAAGCTTTCTTT. This gives the protein CASTDRENTEAFF.

The rearrangement uses TRBV5-1 and TRBJ1-1; D unclear. The CDR3 is 13 amino acids. Trimming pared 4 bases from V and 7 bases from J, leaving 14 bases between. The germline gives CDR1 SGHRS, CDR2 YFSETQ. The CDR3 nucleotides read TGCGCCAGCAGCGAACAACCATCGGGTGAAGCTTTCTTT. This encodes CASSEQPSGEAFF.

The chain has TRBV4-3 and TRBJ2-7; D is unclear. The CDR3 is 14 amino acids. V lost 1 base to trimming and J lost 2 bases, with 9 bases between them. Germline CDR1 LGHNA, CDR2 YSLEER. The CDR3 coding sequence is TGCGCCAGCAGCCAAGTCCCGGGTACCTACGAGCAGTACTTC. Translating it yields CASSQVPGTYEQYF.

This clone rates as medium-sized. The chain joins TRBV6-8 to TRBJ1-2; D is possibly TRBD1 (5 bases). CDR1 and CDR2 from the germline V gene are MNHGY and SAAAGT. V was shortened by 5 bases and J by 3 bases, with 13 bases between the two germline ends. The CDR3 consists of 14 residues. As DNA, the CDR3 is TGTGCCAGCAGTCTTGGCAAGACAGACTATGGCTACACCTTC. Translated, it gives CASSLGKTDYGYTF.

This rearrangement joins TRBV20-1 to TRBJ2-5; D is undetermined. Looked up from germline, CDR1 is DFQATT and CDR2 is SNEGSKA (reference sequence). Trimming stripped 6 bases from V and 2 bases from J, with 7 bases between. The CDR3 loop spans 11 amino acids. The CDR3: CSAFEQETQYF. The CDR3, as DNA: TGCAGTGCCTTTGAGCAAGAGACCCAGTACTTC.

This chain links TRBV27 with TRBJ1-1; TRBD1 matches 7 bases. The CDR3 runs to 14 residues. Germline V lookup: CDR1 MNHEY, CDR2 SMNVEV (reference sequence). V was clipped by 6 bases and J by 0 bases; unmatched bases: 4. CDR3 nucleotides: TGTGCCAGCAGGATGGGACAGTTGAACACTGAAGCTTTCTTT. Translation gives CASRMGQLNTEAFF.

V is TRBV6-6 and J is TRBJ1-2, with a weak D call TRBD1 (5 bases). The CDR3 is made up of 13 amino acids. The germline V gene encodes CDR1 MNHNY and CDR2 SVGAGI (reference sequence). V lost 6 bases, J lost 2 bases, and 10 bases lay in between. CDR3 coding DNA: TGTGCCAGCAGCCCTGACAGCAACTATGGCTACACCTTC. Translation gives CASSPDSNYGYTF.

This rearrangement joins TRBV15 to TRBJ1-3; tentative D call: TRBD1 (5 bases). Trimming shortened V by 1 base and J by 0 bases, and 13 bases separated the two germline ends. This CDR3 has 17 residues. Germline lookup yields CDR1 LNHNV and CDR2 YYDKDF (reference sequence). The CDR3, as DNA: TGTGCCACCAGCAGAGCCAAAGGACATCACTCTGGAAACACCATATATTTT. It translates to CATSRAKGHHSGNTIYF. Full variable domain (missing parts from reference TRBV15 and TRBJ1-3): DAMVIQNPRYQVTQFGKPVTLSCSQTLNHNVMYWYQQKSSQAPKLLFHYYDKDFNNEADTPDNFQSRRPNTSFCFLDIRSPGLGDTAMYLCATSRAKGHHSGNTIYFGEGSWLTVV.

This rearrangement joins TRBV5-1 to TRBJ1-1, with a tentative D call TRBD1 (5 bases). Germline lookup yields CDR1 SGHRS and CDR2 YFSETQ. Trimming pared 1 base from V and 3 bases from J, leaving 10 bases between. The CDR3 is 14 residues long. As DNA, the CDR3 is TGCGCCAGCAGCTTGTTTCTCAGGGACACTGAAGCTTTCTTT. The encoded protein is CASSLFLRDTEAFF.

The chain links TRBV11-1 to TRBJ2-7; 8 nucleotides match TRBD1. Germline CDR1 reads SGHAT; CDR2 reads FQDESV (reference sequence). The CDR3 runs 12 residues. The trim removed 5 bases at V and 5 bases at J, leaving 2 bases unmatched. The CDR3 coding sequence is TGTGCCAGCAGCCCAGGGGGCGACGAGCAGTACTTC. As protein: CASSPGGDEQYF. The full variable domain, completed using reference TRBV11-1 and TRBJ2-7, is EAEVAQSPRYKITEKSQAVAFWCDPISGHATLYWYRQILGQGPELLVQFQDESVVDDSQLPKDRFSAERLKGVDSTLKIQPAELGDSAMYLCASSPGGDEQYFGPGTRLTVT.

The rearrangement uses TRBV9 and TRBJ2-5; maybe TRBD2 (6 bases). This CDR3 spans 15 amino acids. Between the trimmed V and J ends, which lost 0 bases and 4 bases, there was a span of 13 bases. The germline V gene has CDR1 SGDLS and CDR2 YYNGEE. CDR3 sequence reads: CASSVDAGKLETQYF. CDR3 DNA: TGTGCCAGCAGCGTAGATGCGGGGAAGTTAGAGACCCAGTACTTC. The full variable domain, with the rest looked up from reference TRBV9 and TRBJ2-5, is DSGVTQTPKHLITATGQRVTLRCSPRSGDLSVYWYQQSLDQGLQFLIQYYNGEERAKGNILERFSAQQFPDLHSELNLSSLELGDSALYFCASSVDAGKLETQYFGPGTRLLVL.

The chain uses TRBV5-4 and TRBJ1-2; 7 nucleotides line up with TRBD1. This CDR3 has 14 residues. The V gene end was trimmed by 1 base and the J gene end by 2 bases; junction bases not matched to a gene: 2. In germline, CDR1 is SGHNT, CDR2 YYREEE (reference sequence). Here the CDR3 DNA reads TGTGCCAGCAGCTTGAGGGGACAGAACTATGGCTACACCTTC. Translated: CASSLRGQNYGYTF.

On this clone: The same CDR3 is also encoded by other DNA sequences in this sample. The chain joins TRBV7-9 to TRBJ2-7; D remains unclear. CDR1 SEHNR and CDR2 FQNEAQ come from the germline V gene (reference sequence). This CDR3 has 12 residues. V lost 2 bases, J lost 3 bases, and 5 bases lay in between. CDR3: CASSLRGYEQYF. As DNA, the CDR3 is TGTGCCAGCAGCTTAAGAGGCTACGAGCAGTACTTC.

This sequence joins TRBV28 and TRBJ1-5; D is undetermined. V gave up 3 bases and J gave up 0 bases, with 9 bases separating them. CDR1 is MDHEN, CDR2 SYDVKM, per germline. CDR3 length: 15 residues. CDR3 region: CASSLGGNSNQPQHF. CDR3 bases: TGTGCCAGCAGTTTGGGCGGGAATAGCAATCAGCCCCAGCATTTT.